These 9 T cell receptor beta chains originate from one sample sequenced in a study of regulatory T cells in long-lasting Graves disease. Both iRepertoire HTBI primers and Arm-PCR of CDR3 regions were used to build the TCR beta libraries. Each CDR3 protein is one row after TCRdb ran MiXCR on the multiplex PCR reads. The table has roughly 450,000 distinct CDR3 sequences, less than 25% seen once; the top ten hold approximately 7.8%. Time point reported: persistent/refractory GD, antithyroid drugs over 5 years with positive TRAb. The TCR library was made from RNA that had been extracted from PBMCs in TRIzol. The material sequenced was peripheral blood mononuclear cells (PBMCs), taken when the disease was refractory, from a patient treated with antithyroid drugs. These receptors were obtained from a female donor with Graves disease.

The V and J genes are TRBV18 and TRBJ1-6; tentative D call: TRBD1 (5 bases). Trimming pared 2 bases from V and 10 bases from J, leaving 18 bases between. Germline-derived CDR1 and CDR2 are KGHSH and LQKENI. The CDR3 loop spans 16 amino acids. This chain's CDR3 is CASSPISALGGSPLHF. CDR3 nucleotides: TGTGCCAGCTCACCAATCTCTGCCCTGGGGGGATCACCCCTCCACTTT.

This clonotype was observed a handful of times. V usage is TRBV12-3 or TRBV12-4 and J usage is TRBJ2-1; D remains ambiguous. The length of the CDR3 is 15 residues. V lost 6 bases, J lost 0 bases, and 12 bases lay in between. The CDR3 spells CASRARGGSYNEQFF. In DNA form, the CDR3 reads TGTGCCAGCAGGGCCCGTGGCGGCTCCTACAATGAGCAGTTCTTC.

This clonotype was observed at least ten times. The gene calls are TRBV19 and TRBJ1-1; TRBD1 might be the D (6 bases). Deletions cut 7 bases from V and 5 bases from J, with 11 bases between. Germline V gene data show CDR1 as LNHDA and CDR2 as SQIVND (reference sequence). This CDR3 is 12 amino acids long. The chain's CDR3 is CASTGRGTEAFF. The CDR3 nucleotides are TGTGCCAGTACAGGGAGGGGGACTGAAGCTTTCTTT.

This clonotype was seen only once. The rearrangement joins TRBV6-2 or TRBV6-3 to TRBJ1-6; TRBD1 matches 9 bases. The trim removed 2 bases at V and 10 bases at J, leaving 12 bases unmatched. In germline, CDR1 is MNHEY, CDR2 SVGEGT. The CDR3 sequence is 17 residues long. The CDR3 region is CASSYTPGQGSGSPLHF. The CDR3 DNA reads as TGTGCCAGCAGTTACACGCCGGGACAGGGTTCCGGGTCACCCCTCCACTTT.

This clonotype has a count of ten or more. The V gene is TRBV28, the J gene TRBJ2-2; D gene unclear. Germline V lookup: CDR1 MDHEN, CDR2 SYDVKM. V was shortened by 3 bases and J by 1 base, with 6 bases between the two germline ends. This CDR3 has 14 residues. The CDR3 protein is CASSFRVNTGELFF. The CDR3 DNA reads as TGTGCCAGCAGTTTTCGGGTGAACACCGGGGAGCTGTTTTTT.

This clonotype was seen a few times. The gene calls are TRBV7-9 and TRBJ2-5; D may be TRBD1 (6 bases). The V gene lost 1 base and the J gene lost 5 bases, with 11 bases spanning the gap. Per the germline V gene, CDR1 is SEHNR and CDR2 is FQNEAQ (reference sequence). CDR3 length: 14 amino acids. This CDR3 reads CASSLDDRWETQYF. The CDR3 region has the DNA TGTGCCAGCAGCTTAGACGACAGGTGGGAGACCCAGTACTTC.

This clonotype was counted between two and nine times. V gene TRBV4-1 combines with J gene TRBJ1-3, with TRBD1 matching 8 bases. The V gene's germline CDR1 is MGHRA and CDR2 YSYEKL. CDR3 length equals 14 residues. Germline trimming cut 1 base from V and 4 bases from J; bases unmatched to any gene: 0. CDR3 region: CASSQGQGGNTIYF. CDR3 bases: TGCGCCAGCAGCCAAGGACAGGGGGGAAACACCATATATTTT.

This clonotype has a handful of counts. J is TRBJ2-7 and V is TRBV2; maybe TRBD1 (5 bases). The CDR3 has 11 residues. V was cut by 7 bases and J by 4 bases, with 8 bases left in between. Per the germline V gene, CDR1 is SNHLY and CDR2 is FYNNEI. The CDR3 DNA reads TGTGCCAGCACCAGGGCATACGAGCAGTACTTC. The encoded protein is CASTRAYEQYF.

The chain combines TRBV5-1 with TRBJ1-1; tentatively, D is TRBD1 (6 bases). From germline, CDR1 is SGHRS and CDR2 YFSETQ. This CDR3 is 18 amino acids long. The V and J ends lost 2 bases and 0 bases respectively, with 20 bases between them. As DNA, the CDR3 is TGCGCCAGCAGCTTCGGTCCTTCGTTAGGACAGATGAACACTGAAGCTTTCTTT. It encodes CASSFGPSLGQMNTEAFF.